The subject of this entry is one T cell receptor beta chain. It has no known antigen specificity. No much larger clone is present one base from it, and per-base qualities are unavailable. The data originate from a study of radiation and T cells in renal cell carcinoma (dated by TCRdb to about 2020). Notes on the research overall: The samples were drawn from a clinical trial, where primary renal cell carcinomas were treated with 15 Gy of stereotactic body radiation therapy and then removed by nephrectomy 4 weeks afterward. Across all 53 samples, 4,016,671 unique CDR3 nucleotide sequences encoding around 2,500,000 unique CDR3 amino acid sequences were identified. TCR beta sequencing covered around 50 samples in total, comprising approximately 26 tumors and about 27 peripheral blood samples.

Broader findings and caveats from the paper: No pretreatment tumor biopsies were available, so the baseline intratumoral presence of clonotypes could not be determined. Effects of radiation dose or scheduling on the TCR repertoire could not be addressed with the single-armed trial design. Tracking of blood repertoire dynamics stopped at four to five weeks after treatment, with no follow-up past that point. In blood, the top tumor clonotypes increased between baseline and 2 weeks post-radiation and then shrank by 4 weeks, which suggests that tumor-resident clones expanded only transiently.

The label giving this sample's time point can be read as: baseline pretreatment blood. Read against the paper, the sample's treatment or condition label means: 15 Gy SBRT to primary tumor, nephrectomy 4 weeks later. To follow tumor-enriched clonotypes, serial peripheral blood was collected from radiation-treated patients at baseline and at 2 weeks and 4 weeks after SBRT. All patients had renal cell carcinoma with clear cell pathology. The QIAamp DNA Blood Mini Kit (Qiagen) was used to prepare genomic DNA for TCR sequencing. The analyses included just those samples that passed every quality control check. The immunoSEQ kit was used, according to the manufacturer's recommendations, to generate TCR beta libraries from genomic DNA. To prepare the libraries, a first multiplex PCR with proprietary primers was run, followed by a second PCR that added unique barcodes, and a bead cleanup was done after each round. A kit-provided positive control reaction and a negative control reaction were included in every sample batch. The final libraries were assessed on an Agilent 4200 TapeStation D1000 ScreenTape, pooled by volume, and quantified by qPCR. Sequencing was performed on an Illumina NextSeq500 with a MidOutput 150-cycle cartridge, and 156 Read1 and 15 Index1 cycles were run with kit custom primers. The pooled library was loaded at around 0.93 pM with approximately 20% PhiX control spiked in. Concerning the study's data processing: Vendor-processed data were analyzed in R, and a clonotype was defined as all T cells sharing the same CDR3 nucleotide sequence. For clone abundance analyses, frequencies were normalized to the 10,000 most abundant clones in each sample. Before analysis, public T cell clones were removed, and these numbered fewer than six per sample on average. Tumor-enriched and baseline blood-enriched clonotypes were defined by at least a 32-fold difference in abundance between compartments. A beta-binomial differential abundance model was used to identify clonotypes that expanded or contracted between blood time points. Tumor-blood repertoire similarity was measured with the Baroni-Urbani and Buser coefficient, and group comparisons used two-tailed Wilcoxon tests in R. TCRdb re-hosts the immuneACCESS table, in-frame sequences only. Its copies lack some clones; in the studies checked, an unresolved V gene accounts for under half of them, and the cause for the rest is not known. V and J calls and clone size are given by that table; D and trimming were obtained from the DNA. Across this sample there are more than 95,000 clones, with approximately 80% seen only once. Around 3% of the sample goes to the ten largest clones.

Trimming removed 1 base from V and 4 bases from J, leaving 5 bases between the germline ends. Looking up the germline V gene (reference sequence) yields CDR1 MNHNY and CDR2 SVGAGI. Reading from cysteine to phenylalanine, the CDR3 counts 13 amino acids. Kept here is only the CDR3 DNA, which spans 39 bases and is read in frame from base 1. Sequencing used blood, obtained from a patient whose treatment included radiotherapy and nephrectomy. The receptor comes from a woman aged 60-75 years with renal cell carcinoma. The V gene is TRBV6-6 and the J gene is TRBJ1-3, with an unclear D gene assignment. The nucleotide sequence is given as TGTGCCAGCAGTTACTTCCAGGGAAACACCATATATTTT. The encoded protein is CASSYFQGNTIYF.